This T cell receptor beta chain was recovered during a study of shared clonotypes between healthy human individuals. Points from the study as a whole: Clonotypes not shared had lower generation probabilities than those common to all four donors. The study found approximately 5% of naive CD4 clonotypes shared across a handful of donors. Despite large depth, sorted-subset datasets appeared incompletely sequenced.

Trimming removed 1 base from V and 4 bases from J, with 10 bases in between. CDR3 length equals 15 residues. Germline-derived CDR1 and CDR2 are SGHTA and FQGNSA. As concerns this clone: The antigen remains unidentified.

TCRdb's table, derived via immunoSEQ multiplex PCR, lists solely in-frame clones and lacks some. This sample carries about 2.4 million clones, around 94% of them seen once, and the ten largest clones take around 0.14%. Sequences were obtained from naive CD4+ T cells sorted from blood. Subset noted: CD45RA+ positively selected. The chain employs TRBV7-2 and TRBJ2-2; D is unresolved. The source of this sequence is a young man in good health. CDR3 bases: TGTGCCAGCAGCTTAGACGGCGGACCCACCGGGGAGCTGTTTTTT. Protein sequence: CASSLDGGPTGELFF. Full variable domain (missing parts from reference TRBV7-2 and TRBJ2-2): GAGVSQSPSNKVTEKGKDVELRCDPISGHTALYWYRQSLGQGLEFLIYFQGNSAPDKSGLPSDRFSAERTGGSVSTLTIQRTQQEDSAVYLCASSLDGGPTGELFFGEGSRLTVL.